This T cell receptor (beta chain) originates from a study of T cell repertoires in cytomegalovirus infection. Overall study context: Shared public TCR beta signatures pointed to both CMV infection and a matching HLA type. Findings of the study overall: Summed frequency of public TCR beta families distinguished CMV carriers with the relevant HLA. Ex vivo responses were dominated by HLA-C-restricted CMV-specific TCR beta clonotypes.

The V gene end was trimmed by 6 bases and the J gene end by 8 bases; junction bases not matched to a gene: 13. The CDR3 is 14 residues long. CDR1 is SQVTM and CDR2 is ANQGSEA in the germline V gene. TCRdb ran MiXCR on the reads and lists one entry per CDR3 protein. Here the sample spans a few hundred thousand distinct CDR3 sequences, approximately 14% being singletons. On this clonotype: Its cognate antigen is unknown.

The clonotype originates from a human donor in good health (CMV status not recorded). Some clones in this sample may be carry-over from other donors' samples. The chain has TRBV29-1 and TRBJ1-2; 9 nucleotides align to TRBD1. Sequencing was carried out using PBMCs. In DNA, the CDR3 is TGCAGCGTGGCTTCCCCGGGACAGGGTAGCGGCTACACCTTC. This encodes CSVASPGQGSGYTF.